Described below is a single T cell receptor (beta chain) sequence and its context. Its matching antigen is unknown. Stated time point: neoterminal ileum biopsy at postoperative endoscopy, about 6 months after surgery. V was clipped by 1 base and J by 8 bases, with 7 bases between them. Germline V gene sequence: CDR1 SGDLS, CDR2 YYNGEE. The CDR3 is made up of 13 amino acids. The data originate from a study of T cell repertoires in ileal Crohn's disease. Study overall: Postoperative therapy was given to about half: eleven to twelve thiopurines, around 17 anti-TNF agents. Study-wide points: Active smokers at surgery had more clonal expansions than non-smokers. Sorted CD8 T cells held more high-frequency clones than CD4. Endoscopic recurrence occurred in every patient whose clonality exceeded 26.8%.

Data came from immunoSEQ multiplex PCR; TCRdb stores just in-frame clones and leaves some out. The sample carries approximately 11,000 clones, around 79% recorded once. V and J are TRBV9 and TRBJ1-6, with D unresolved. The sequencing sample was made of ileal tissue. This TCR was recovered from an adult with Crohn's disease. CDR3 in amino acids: CASSVRQDSPLHF. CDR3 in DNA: TGTGCCAGCAGCGTACGGCAGGATTCACCCCTCCACTTT.